This T cell receptor beta chain was identified during a study of radiotherapy plus CTLA-4 blockade in lung cancer listed by TCRdb under 2018. A note on the overall study: Objective responses occurred in roughly 19% of enrolled patients, and roughly 30% achieved disease control.

V gives up 0 bases and J gives up 7 bases, and the segment between their germline ends measures 9 bases. CDR1 and CDR2, looked up from the germline V gene (reference sequence), are MNHEY and SMNVEV. From its cysteine to its phenylalanine, the CDR3 spans 14 amino acids. Only the CDR3 DNA is retained, 42 bases long and in frame from the first base. The receptor library was made with the immunoSEQ multiplex PCR assay. Imported from immuneACCESS, the table was reduced by TCRdb to in-frame sequences with V and J called. These copies leave out some clones; in studies compared against another copy, an unresolved V gene accounts for under half, and the cause of the remainder is not known. Within this sample are 52,000 or so clones, with approximately 80% of them counted one time only. The biggest ten clones account for 3.2% of the sample. For this clone: This receptor's antigen is unknown. Base qualities are not recorded, but no much larger clone differs from it by a single base.

The research as a whole found: Increased serum interferon-beta after radiation, together with early dynamic changes in blood T cell clones, were reported to be the strongest predictors of response. After treatment with radiotherapy and ipilimumab, TCR clones that originated in tumors expanded in peripheral blood.

The study evaluated CTLA-4 blockade (ipilimumab) given together with focal radiation therapy in patients who had chemo-refractory metastatic non-small-cell lung cancer. The chain is made from TRBV27 and TRBJ1-4; the D gene remains uncertain. The specimen was peripheral blood, collected from a patient treated with radiotherapy plus ipilimumab. This clonotype was obtained from a human donor with non-small cell lung cancer who had a partial response to radiotherapy plus ipilimumab. In nucleotides, the sequence is TGTGCCAGCAGTTTATCGATGAGGTTTGAAAAACTGTTTTTT. Its translation reads: CASSLSMRFEKLFF.